These 16 T cell receptor beta chains were sequenced from one sample in a study of cytomegalovirus exposure and HLA in healthy donors. Amplification used 60 Vbeta primers and 13 Jbeta primers. The data were produced by immunoSEQ multiplex PCR, yet TCRdb's version contains in-frame clones alone and is incomplete. Among about 220,000 clones, about four fifths were seen once, and the ten largest hold 4.5% to 6%. Sequences were obtained from PBMCs. These receptors came from a woman in her 40s in good health and CMV-seropositive.

The V call is TRBV5-4, the J call TRBJ1-4, with D possibly TRBD1 on 5 matching bases. Trimming removed 2 bases at V and 7 bases at J, with 12 bases between. This CDR3 is 14 amino acids long. From germline, CDR1 is SGHNT and CDR2 YYREEE (reference sequence). CDR3 DNA sequence: TGTGCCAGCAGCTTCTCAGGGCCTGGTGAAAAACTGTTTTTT. Translation gives CASSFSGPGEKLFF.

The gene calls are TRBV5-1 and TRBJ2-1; 14 bases match TRBD2. Germline-derived CDR1 and CDR2 are SGHRS and YFSETQ. Losses at the gene ends were 0 bases for V and 4 bases for J; bases not matched to a gene: 6. The CDR3 extends over 18 amino acids. CDR3 sequence: CASSLAGLAGDGYNEQFF. CDR3 sequence (DNA): TGCGCCAGCAGCTTGGCGGGACTAGCGGGAGATGGGTACAATGAGCAGTTCTTC.

The V and J genes are TRBV5-1 and TRBJ1-3; D is unclear. V lost 0 bases and J lost 0, with 10 bases in between. CDR3 length: 16 residues. Germline V gene data show CDR1 as SGHRS and CDR2 as YFSETQ. Written as DNA, the CDR3 is TGCGCCAGCAGCTTGGGAGGAGTTAGCTCTGGAAACACCATATATTTT. The encoded protein is CASSLGGVSSGNTIYF.

This sequence joins TRBV6-5 and TRBJ1-2; D is undetermined. The germline CDR1 and CDR2 sequences are MNHEY and SVGAGI. The CDR3 totals 13 residues. V gave up 6 bases and J gave up 1 base, with 9 bases separating them. The CDR3 DNA is TGTGCCAGCAGGCGGAAGGATAACTATGGCTACACCTTC. Protein sequence: CASRRKDNYGYTF.

V and J are TRBV7-8 and TRBJ2-3, with D tentatively TRBD2 (6 bases). Trimming took off 5 bases at V and 4 bases at J, with 22 bases between the two ends. There are 17 residues in the CDR3. Germline V gives CDR1 SGHVS, CDR2 FQNEAQ. The CDR3 here is CASSLFSSTGVADTQYF. Written as DNA, the CDR3 is TGTGCCAGCAGCCTCTTTTCTTCGACGGGAGTGGCAGATACGCAGTATTTT.

The chain carries TRBV5-8 and TRBJ1-1, with TRBD1 matching over 10 bases. CDR3 size: 17 residues. Germline-derived CDR1 and CDR2 are SGHTS and YDEGEE. V dropped 3 bases and J dropped 0; count of bases not matched to a gene: 8. The CDR3 here is CASSYGTGARMNTEAFF. The CDR3 coding sequence is TGTGCCAGCAGCTATGGGACAGGGGCACGGATGAACACTGAAGCTTTCTTT.

The rearrangement links TRBV6-5 to TRBJ2-7; D is uncertain. The CDR3 has 13 amino acids. Germline V gives CDR1 MNHEY, CDR2 SVGAGI. V was cut by 0 bases and J by 1 base, with 4 bases left in between. The CDR3 nucleotides are TGTGCCAGCAGTTACTCCCCGTCCTACGAGCAGTACTTC. Residues: CASSYSPSYEQYF.

The V call is TRBV5-4, the J call TRBJ2-1; 7 bases match TRBD2. The germline gives CDR1 SGHNT, CDR2 YYREEE (reference sequence). The V segment lost 2 bases and the J segment 2 bases; nucleotides outside the gene matches: 4. The CDR3 sequence is 15 residues long. This chain's CDR3 is CASSFEGGTYNEQFF. The CDR3 DNA reads as TGTGCCAGCAGCTTTGAGGGAGGGACCTACAATGAGCAGTTCTTC.

This clone has a single count. The genes are TRBV29-1 and TRBJ2-1; 7 nucleotides agree with TRBD2. Germline values: CDR1 SQVTM, CDR2 ANQGSEA. The junction had 14 bases not matched to a gene; V was cut back by 7 bases and J by 8 bases. The CDR3 contains 14 residues. CDR3 protein: CSAKPPGGRHEQFF. CDR3 coding DNA: TGCAGCGCTAAACCCCCGGGAGGAAGGCATGAGCAGTTCTTC.

V and J are TRBV11-2 and TRBJ2-7; D is perhaps TRBD1 (5 bases). Trimming took 1 base from V and 2 from J, leaving 15 bases between them. Germline V gene lookup returns CDR1 SGHAT and CDR2 FQNNGV. The CDR3 is made up of 16 amino acids. The CDR3 nucleotides are TGTGCCAGCAGCTTAGTAAGAGGCGGACAACCCTACGAGCAGTACTTC. This translates into CASSLVRGGQPYEQYF.

As DNA, the CDR3 is TGCGCCAGCAGCCCCTCCACCCAGGGGGCAGGTTACGAGCAGTACTTC. Translated, it gives CASSPSTQGAGYEQYF. The V and J genes are TRBV5-1 and TRBJ2-7; 8 bases fit TRBD1. The CDR3 covers 16 residues. Germline V gene lookup returns CDR1 SGHRS and CDR2 YFSETQ. V gave up 4 bases and J gave up 4 bases; unmatched junction bases: 13.

V gene TRBV5-1 combines with J gene TRBJ1-2; a weak D match, TRBD1 (5 bases). V lost 0 bases to trimming and J lost 6 bases, with 12 bases between them. Germline V gene data show CDR1 as SGHRS and CDR2 as YFSETQ. This CDR3 comprises 14 residues. The CDR3 region has the DNA TGCGCCAGCAGCTTGGCCAGGCCAGGGAATGGCTACACCTTC. Its protein is CASSLARPGNGYTF.

A few counts support this clone. The rearrangement uses TRBV27 and TRBJ2-1; TRBD2 might be the D (6 bases). Germline assignment: CDR1 MNHEY and CDR2 SMNVEV (reference sequence). V gave up 5 bases and J gave up 7 bases, with 15 bases separating them. This CDR3 is built from 14 residues. The CDR3 spells CASSPTGTWNEQFF. DNA of the CDR3: TGTGCCAGCAGTCCGACCGGGACTTGGAATGAGCAGTTCTTC.

This chain uses TRBV7-2 with TRBJ2-3; no firm D call. Per germline, CDR1 SGHTA and CDR2 FQGNSA. The length of the CDR3 is 15 residues. The V end was cut by 1 base, the J end by 3 bases, with 11 bases between. This chain's CDR3 is CASSLERRVTDTQYF. The DNA of the CDR3 is TGTGCCAGCAGCTTAGAGCGACGGGTGACAGATACGCAGTATTTT.

The genes are TRBV27 and TRBJ2-2; D unclear. The ends were cut back, 0 bases at V and 6 bases at J, with 17 bases in the middle. The CDR3 sequence is 17 residues long. The germline V gene has CDR1 MNHEY and CDR2 SMNVEV (reference sequence). CDR3 sequence reads: CASSLSLPSIFPGELFF. CDR3 nucleotides: TGTGCCAGCAGTTTATCGCTACCTAGTATATTTCCCGGGGAGCTGTTTTTT.

The chain has TRBV7-9 and TRBJ1-5, with D perhaps TRBD1 (5 bases). CDR1 and CDR2 from the germline V gene are SEHNR and FQNEAQ (reference sequence). Between the trimmed V and J ends, which lost 1 base and 6 bases, there was a span of 10 bases. The CDR3 has 14 amino acids. This CDR3 is CASSLGGGSQPQHF. The CDR3 DNA reads as TGTGCCAGCAGCTTAGGGGGCGGGAGTCAGCCCCAGCATTTT.